One T cell receptor beta chain is described in this entry. Its antigen remains undetermined. Base-call qualities are not available, and no considerably larger clone is one nucleotide away. The source of the sample is a study of blood T cell repertoires in COVID-19 (dated by TCRdb to about 2020). Turning to the overall study: The collaborator samples originated in the United States, Italy and Spain and spanned the acute and convalescent phases of COVID-19. The prospective study material was composed of cDNA or gDNA derived from T cells, B-cell-depleted T cells, or PBMCs. Deeply sampled blood TCRbeta repertoires from subjects exposed to, actively infected with, or recovered from COVID-19 were included in the dataset. The repertoires were made available in a free public database intended to serve as a resource for research on the immune response to SARS-CoV-2. The samples were drawn from the first 160 participants of the ongoing ImmuneRACE study and from 950 to 1,500 subjects provided by 6 global collaborators. Sample metadata almost always included a de-identified subject ID, COVID-19 status, age in years and sex. Where available, HLA class I and class II types were obtained from metadata supplied by the sample provider rather than from assay-based typing. General study outcomes and caveats: Clinical and demographic metadata were provided uncurated, with the amount varying by source and participant.

Including the terminal cysteine and phenylalanine, the CDR3 comprises 14 residues. The CDR3 DNA has 42 bases and is translated from base 1. Per the germline V gene, SNHLY is the CDR1 and FYNNEI is the CDR2. The germline ends are 11 bases apart after V is trimmed by 4 bases and J by 1 base. TCRbeta CDR3 regions were amplified from genomic DNA by means of the immunoSEQ Assay, a bias-controlled multiplex PCR. Per the source publication's procedure: Within the assay, amplification of reference gene primers was used to estimate how many nucleated cells each sample contained. To quantify the absolute abundance of each unique TCRbeta CDR3 rearrangement, sequence reads were collapsed and filtered. Productive Simpson clonality was computed per sample as the square root of Simpson's diversity index over productive rearrangements. This is the immuneACCESS table as TCRdb keeps it, with only in-frame sequences that have V and J called. A part of the clones is gone; compared with another copy, unresolved V genes explain less than half, and the rest is unexplained. The V and J calls and clone size were taken over from that table, and D and trimming were inferred from the DNA. The sample table contains nearly 250,000 clones; only one count was recorded for just under 85% of them. The top ten clonotypes cover 1.5% to 2% of the sample.

Whole blood was collected in K2EDTA tubes by collaborating institutions according to the institutions' own protocols. For TCRbeta analysis, collaborators shipped samples in one of three forms: frozen whole blood, isolated PBMCs, or DNA extracted from either of those sample types. Rearrangement joined TRBV2 to TRBJ2-7; the D segment could be TRBD1, given 5 matching bases. Material for sequencing was peripheral blood. This receptor was obtained from a woman of 80 years or more with acute or convalescent COVID-19. At the DNA level, the sequence is TGTGCCAGCAGTGTTGGGCAGGGATCCTACGAGCAGTACTTC. Its translation reads: CASSVGQGSYEQYF.